The 4 T cell receptor beta chains reported below all come from one sample, sequenced in a study of OX40 agonist ivuxolimab in advanced cancers. Here immunoSEQ multiplex PCR was the method, and the copy in TCRdb shows in-frame clones only, minus some. The table has approximately 70,000 clones, more than 75% seen once. Material: CD4+ or CD8+ T cells sorted from blood, obtained in a trial of the OX40 agonist ivuxolimab. These receptor sequences come from an adult with an advanced solid tumor such as melanoma, head and neck, liver or kidney cancer.

V is TRBV7-9 and J is TRBJ2-7, with D possibly being TRBD1 (5 bases). The length of the CDR3 is 15 residues. Germline V gene sequence: CDR1 SEHNR, CDR2 FQNEAQ (reference sequence). V was shortened by 5 bases and J by 3 bases, with 17 bases between the two germline ends. This CDR3 reads CASSLLGGAVYEQYF. CDR3 nucleotides: TGTGCCAGCAGCCTCCTGGGTGGGGCGGTCTACGAGCAGTACTTC.

The chain carries TRBV19 and TRBJ2-1; 9 nucleotides align to TRBD2. Germline V gene sequence: CDR1 LNHDA, CDR2 SQIVND (reference sequence). The CDR3 contains 15 residues. After removal of 5 bases from V and 7 bases from J, the junction contained 9 bases not matched to a gene. The CDR3 coding sequence is TGTGCCAGTAGTCTCTGGGGACTAGCAGTTAATGAGCAGTTCTTC. Translation: CASSLWGLAVNEQFF.

This chain links TRBV30 with TRBJ1-5; D gene ambiguous. The CDR3 loop spans 13 amino acids. V lost 3 bases, J lost 0 bases, and 6 bases lay in between. Germline V lookup: CDR1 GTSNPN, CDR2 SVGIG (reference sequence). The CDR3 protein is CAWSPHSNQPQHF. The CDR3 DNA reads TGTGCCTGGAGCCCTCATAGCAATCAGCCCCAGCATTTT.

CDR3 in amino acids: CASSPGRDYGYTF. CDR3 bases: TGTGCCAGCTCACCAGGACGAGACTATGGCTACACCTTC. The chain carries TRBV18 and TRBJ1-2; D remains ambiguous. Germline V lookup: CDR1 KGHSH, CDR2 LQKENI. V was shortened by 2 bases and J by 3 bases, with 7 bases between the two germline ends. The CDR3 totals 13 residues.